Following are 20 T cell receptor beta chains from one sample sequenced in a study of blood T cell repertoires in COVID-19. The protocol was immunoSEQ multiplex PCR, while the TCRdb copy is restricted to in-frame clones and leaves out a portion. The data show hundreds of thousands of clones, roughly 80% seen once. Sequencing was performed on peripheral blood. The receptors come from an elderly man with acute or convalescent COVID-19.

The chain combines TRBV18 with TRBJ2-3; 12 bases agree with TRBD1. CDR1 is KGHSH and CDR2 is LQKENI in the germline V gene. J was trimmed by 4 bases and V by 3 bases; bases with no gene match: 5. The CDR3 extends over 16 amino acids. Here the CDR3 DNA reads TGTGCCAGCTCACCTACCGGGACAGGGGGCGCAGATACGCAGTATTTT. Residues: CASSPTGTGGADTQYF. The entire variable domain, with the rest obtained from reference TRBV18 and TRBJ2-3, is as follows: NAGVMQNPRHLVRRRGQEARLRCSPMKGHSHVYWYRQLPEEGLKFMVYLQKENIIDESGMPKERFSAEFPKEGPSILRIQQVVRGDSAAYFCASSPTGTGGADTQYFGPGTRLTVL.

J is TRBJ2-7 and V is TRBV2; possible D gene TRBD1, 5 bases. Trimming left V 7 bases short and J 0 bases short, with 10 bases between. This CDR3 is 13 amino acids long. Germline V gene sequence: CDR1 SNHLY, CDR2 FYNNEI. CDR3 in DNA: TGTGCCAGCAAGGTAGGGGTCTCCTACGAGCAGTACTTC. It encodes CASKVGVSYEQYF.

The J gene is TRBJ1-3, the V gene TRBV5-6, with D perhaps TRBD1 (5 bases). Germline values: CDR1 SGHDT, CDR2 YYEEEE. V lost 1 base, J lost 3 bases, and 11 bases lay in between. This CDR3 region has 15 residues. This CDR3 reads CASSLRRGLGNTIYF. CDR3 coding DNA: TGTGCCAGCAGCTTGAGGAGGGGTCTTGGAAACACCATATATTTT.

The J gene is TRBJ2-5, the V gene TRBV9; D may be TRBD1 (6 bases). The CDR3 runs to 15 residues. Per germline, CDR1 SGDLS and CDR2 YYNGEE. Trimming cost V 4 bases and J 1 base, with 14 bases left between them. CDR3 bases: TGTGCCAGCAGCTCACAGGGCCCTTTCCAAGAGACCCAGTACTTC. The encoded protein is CASSSQGPFQETQYF. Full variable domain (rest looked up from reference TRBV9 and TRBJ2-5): DSGVTQTPKHLITATGQRVTLRCSPRSGDLSVYWYQQSLDQGLQFLIQYYNGEERAKGNILERFSAQQFPDLHSELNLSSLELGDSALYFCASSSQGPFQETQYFGPGTRLLVL.

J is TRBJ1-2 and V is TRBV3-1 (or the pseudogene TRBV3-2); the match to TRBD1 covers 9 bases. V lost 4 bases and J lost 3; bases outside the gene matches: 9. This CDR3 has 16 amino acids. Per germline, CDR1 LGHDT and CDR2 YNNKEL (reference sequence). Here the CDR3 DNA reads TGTGCCAGCAGCCGACTTCCGGGACAGGGAGACTATGGCTACACCTTC. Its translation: CASSRLPGQGDYGYTF.

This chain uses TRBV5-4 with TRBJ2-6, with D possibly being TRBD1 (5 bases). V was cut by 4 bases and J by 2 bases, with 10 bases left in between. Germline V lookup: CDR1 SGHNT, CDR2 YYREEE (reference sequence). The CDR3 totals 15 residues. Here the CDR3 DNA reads TGTGCCAGCAGCACTCAGGGAACTGGGGCCAACGTCCTGACTTTC. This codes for CASSTQGTGANVLTF.

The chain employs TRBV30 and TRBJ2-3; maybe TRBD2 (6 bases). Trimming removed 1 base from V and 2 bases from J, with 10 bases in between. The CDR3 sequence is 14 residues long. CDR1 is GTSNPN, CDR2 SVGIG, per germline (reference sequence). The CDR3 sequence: CAWSASGVTDTQYF. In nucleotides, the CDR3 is TGTGCCTGGAGTGCCTCGGGGGTCACAGATACGCAGTATTTT.

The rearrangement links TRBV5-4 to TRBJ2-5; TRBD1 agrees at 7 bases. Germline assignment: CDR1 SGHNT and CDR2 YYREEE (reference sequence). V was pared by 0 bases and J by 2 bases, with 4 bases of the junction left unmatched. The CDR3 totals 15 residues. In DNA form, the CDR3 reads TGTGCCAGCAGCTTGGCCGACAGGGTTCAAGAGACCCAGTACTTC. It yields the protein CASSLADRVQETQYF.

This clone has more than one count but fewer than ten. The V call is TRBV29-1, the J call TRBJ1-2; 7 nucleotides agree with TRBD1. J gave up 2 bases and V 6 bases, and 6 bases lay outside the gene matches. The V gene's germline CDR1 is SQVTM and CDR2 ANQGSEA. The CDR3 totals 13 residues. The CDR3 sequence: CSVQRQGNYGYTF. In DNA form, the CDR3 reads TGCAGCGTCCAGCGACAGGGAAACTATGGCTACACCTTC.

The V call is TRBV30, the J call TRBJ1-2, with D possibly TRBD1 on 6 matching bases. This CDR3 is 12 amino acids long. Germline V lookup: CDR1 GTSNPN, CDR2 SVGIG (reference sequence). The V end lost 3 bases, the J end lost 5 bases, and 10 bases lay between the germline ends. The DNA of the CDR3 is TGTGCCTGGAGCCGGACAGCGTATGGCTACACCTTC. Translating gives CAWSRTAYGYTF.

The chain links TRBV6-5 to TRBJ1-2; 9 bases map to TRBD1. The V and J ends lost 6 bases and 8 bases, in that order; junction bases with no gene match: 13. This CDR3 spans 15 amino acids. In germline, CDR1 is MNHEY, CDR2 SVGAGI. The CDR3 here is CASSSPDRGEFGYTF. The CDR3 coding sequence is TGTGCCAGCAGCTCCCCAGACAGGGGGGAATTCGGCTACACCTTC.

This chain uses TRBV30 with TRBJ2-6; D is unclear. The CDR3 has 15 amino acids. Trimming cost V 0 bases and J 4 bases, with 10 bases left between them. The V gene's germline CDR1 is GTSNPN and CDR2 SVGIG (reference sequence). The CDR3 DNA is TGTGCCTGGAGTGTACCTAGTGCCGGGGCCAACGTCCTGACTTTC. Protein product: CAWSVPSAGANVLTF.

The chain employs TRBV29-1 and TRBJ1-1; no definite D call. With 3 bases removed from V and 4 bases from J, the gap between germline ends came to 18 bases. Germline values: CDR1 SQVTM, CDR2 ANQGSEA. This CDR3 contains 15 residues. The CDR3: CSVETGSSGGTEAFF. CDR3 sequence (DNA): TGCAGCGTTGAGACCGGTTCGAGCGGAGGCACTGAAGCTTTCTTT.

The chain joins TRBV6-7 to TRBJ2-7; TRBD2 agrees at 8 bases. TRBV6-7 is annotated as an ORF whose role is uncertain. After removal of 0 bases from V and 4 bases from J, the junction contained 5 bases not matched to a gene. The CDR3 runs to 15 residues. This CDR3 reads CASSYSRGAGYEQYF. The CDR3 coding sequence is TGTGCCAGCAGTTACTCGCGGGGGGCTGGTTACGAGCAGTACTTC.

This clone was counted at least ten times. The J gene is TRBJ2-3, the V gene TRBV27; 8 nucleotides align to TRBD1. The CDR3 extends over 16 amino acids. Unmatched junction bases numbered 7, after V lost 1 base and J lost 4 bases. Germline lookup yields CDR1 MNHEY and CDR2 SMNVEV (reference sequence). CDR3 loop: CASSLWTGQNSDTQYF. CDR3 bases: TGTGCCAGCAGTTTATGGACAGGGCAAAATTCAGATACGCAGTATTTT.

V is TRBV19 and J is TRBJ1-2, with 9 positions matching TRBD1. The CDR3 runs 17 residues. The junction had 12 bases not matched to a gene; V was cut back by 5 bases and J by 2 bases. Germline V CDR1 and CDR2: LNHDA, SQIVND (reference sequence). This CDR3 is CASSSGQGRPGNYGYTF. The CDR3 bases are TGTGCCAGTAGTTCCGGACAGGGGAGGCCCGGGAACTATGGCTACACCTTC.

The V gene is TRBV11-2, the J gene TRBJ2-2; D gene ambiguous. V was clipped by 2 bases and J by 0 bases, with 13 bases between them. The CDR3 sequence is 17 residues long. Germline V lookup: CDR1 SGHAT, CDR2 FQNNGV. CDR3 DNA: TGTGCCAGCAGCTTAAAGCGTGCCAATCCGAACACCGGGGAGCTGTTTTTT. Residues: CASSLKRANPNTGELFF.

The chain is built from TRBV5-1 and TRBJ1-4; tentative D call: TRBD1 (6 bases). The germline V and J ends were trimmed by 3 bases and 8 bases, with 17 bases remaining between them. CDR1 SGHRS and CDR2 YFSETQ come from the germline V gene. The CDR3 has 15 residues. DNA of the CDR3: TGCGCCAGCAGCTGGGGATCGGGGGGCGACGAAAAACTGTTTTTT. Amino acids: CASSWGSGGDEKLFF. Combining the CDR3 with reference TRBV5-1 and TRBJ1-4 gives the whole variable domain KAGVTQTPRYLIKTRGQQVTLSCSPISGHRSVSWYQQTPGQGLQFLFEYFSETQRNKGNFPGRFSGRQFSNSRSEMNVSTLELGDSALYLCASSWGSGGDEKLFFGSGTQLSVL.

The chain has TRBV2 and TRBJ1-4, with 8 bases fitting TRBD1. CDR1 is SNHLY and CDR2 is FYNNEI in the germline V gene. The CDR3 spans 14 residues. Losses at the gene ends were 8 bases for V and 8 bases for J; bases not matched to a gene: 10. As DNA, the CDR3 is TGTGCCAGCTCCGGGACAGGAGAAAGGGAAAAACTGTTTTTT. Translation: CASSGTGEREKLFF. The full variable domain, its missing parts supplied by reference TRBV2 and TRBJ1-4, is EPEVTQTPSHQVTQMGQEVILRCVPISNHLYFYWYRQILGQKVEFLVSFYNNEISEKSEIFDDQFSVERPDGSNFTLKIRSTKLEDSAMYFCASSGTGEREKLFFGSGTQLSVL.

CDR3 coding DNA: TGTGCCAGCAGTTACAGGGGGCTGAATGAGCAGTTCTTC. Its translation: CASSYRGLNEQFF. The chain recombines TRBV2 with TRBJ2-1; 9 positions match TRBD1. The CDR3 is 13 amino acids. Unmatched junction bases numbered 3, after V lost 5 bases and J lost 7 bases. Germline lookup yields CDR1 SNHLY and CDR2 FYNNEI.